A single sample gave rise to the 18 T cell receptor beta chains below, sequenced in a study of blood T cell repertoires in COVID-19. The protocol was immunoSEQ multiplex PCR, while the TCRdb copy is restricted to in-frame clones and leaves out a portion. Among about 150,000 clones listed, about four fifths were seen once. Material: peripheral blood. These receptors all come from an elderly woman with acute or convalescent COVID-19.

The rearrangement uses TRBV6-5 and TRBJ1-4, with D possibly matching TRBD1 (5 bases). In germline, CDR1 is MNHEY, CDR2 SVGAGI. There are 15 residues in the CDR3. V lost 7 bases and J 3 bases, leaving 15 bases between the germline ends. This CDR3 reads CASTRVGQANEKLFF. CDR3 DNA: TGTGCCAGCACCCGGGTGGGGCAGGCTAATGAAAAACTGTTTTTT.

The chain carries TRBV5-1 and TRBJ2-1, with 10 bases matching TRBD2. CDR3 length: 15 amino acids. The V and J ends lost 3 bases and 4 bases, in that order; junction bases with no gene match: 4. CDR1 is SGHRS and CDR2 is YFSETQ in the germline V gene. This chain's CDR3 is CASSSGTSAYNEQFF. CDR3 nucleotide sequence: TGCGCCAGCAGCTCCGGGACTAGCGCATACAATGAGCAGTTCTTC.

The chain joins TRBV6-2 or TRBV6-3 to TRBJ2-2, with a tentative D call TRBD1 (7 bases). The V and J ends lost 3 bases and 3 bases respectively, with 14 bases between them. The V gene's germline CDR1 is MNHEY and CDR2 SVGEGT. The CDR3 sequence is 16 residues long. In DNA, the CDR3 is TGTGCCAGCAGTTATTCAGGGGGGCGCGACACCGGGGAGCTGTTTTTT. It codes for CASSYSGGRDTGELFF.

Only a few counts were recorded for this clone. J is TRBJ1-6 and V is TRBV5-1; weak D call: TRBD1 (6 bases). The V end was cut by 3 bases, the J end by 8 bases, with 9 bases between. The CDR3 sequence is 13 residues long. CDR1 is SGHRS, CDR2 YFSETQ, per germline. In nucleotides, the CDR3 is TGCGCCAGCAGCTCTCGACAGGATTCACCCCTCCACTTT. This translates into CASSSRQDSPLHF.

V usage is TRBV4-2 and J usage is TRBJ2-2, with D perhaps TRBD2 (7 bases). The CDR3 loop spans 15 amino acids. V lost 3 bases, J lost 4 bases, and 12 bases lay in between. In germline, CDR1 is LGHNA, CDR2 YNFKEQ. CDR3 nucleotides: TGTGCCAGCAGCCAGGGTGCGGGGGCCACCGGGGAGCTGTTTTTT. Protein: CASSQGAGATGELFF.

The rearrangement links TRBV27 to TRBJ2-7, with TRBD2 matching over 8 bases. There are 16 residues in the CDR3. Trimming removed 4 bases from V and 5 bases from J; junction bases left unmatched: 13. The germline gives CDR1 MNHEY, CDR2 SMNVEV (reference sequence). The CDR3 reads CASSSPRGGRYNEQYF. The CDR3 DNA sequence: TGTGCCAGCAGTTCCCCCCGGGGGGGGCGGTACAACGAGCAGTACTTC.

The V and J genes are TRBV12-3 or TRBV12-4 and TRBJ2-1; 7 bases match TRBD1. The ends lost 8 bases at V and 6 bases at J; junction bases unmatched: 7. CDR3 size: 13 residues. The CDR3 protein is CASAWTGSNEQFF. In nucleotides, the CDR3 is TGTGCCAGCGCGTGGACAGGCAGCAATGAGCAGTTCTTC.

The CDR3 coding sequence is TGTGCCAGTAGTCCCCGTAGGGGGGGCGAACAGCCCCAGCATTTT. This gives the protein CASSPRRGGEQPQHF. This sequence joins TRBV19 and TRBJ1-5; maybe TRBD1 (6 bases). Germline-derived CDR1 and CDR2 are LNHDA and SQIVND (reference sequence). V was cut by 5 bases and J by 7 bases, with 18 bases left in between. CDR3 length: 15 residues.

The V gene is TRBV27, the J gene TRBJ1-2; TRBD1 is a possible D gene (6 bases). There are 15 residues in the CDR3. CDR1 MNHEY and CDR2 SMNVEV come from the germline V gene (reference sequence). V shed 7 bases and J shed 3 bases, with 18 bases lying between them. DNA for the CDR3: TGTGCCAGCAACTCGAAGGCTGGGGGCTACTATGGCTACACCTTC. This codes for CASNSKAGGYYGYTF.

Only one count was recorded for this clone. The chain employs TRBV7-6 and TRBJ2-7; 7 bases are a match to TRBD2. V lost 1 base and J lost 0; bases outside the gene matches: 9. This CDR3 has 17 residues. Looked up from germline, CDR1 is SGHVS and CDR2 is FNYEAQ. CDR3 residues: CASSLVGEGMHSYEQYF. The CDR3 nucleotides read TGTGCCAGCAGCTTAGTGGGGGAGGGGATGCACTCCTACGAGCAGTACTTC.

The V call is TRBV7-9, the J call TRBJ1-1, with 8 nucleotides matching TRBD1. J was trimmed by 0 bases and V by 1 base; bases with no gene match: 7. The CDR3 has 17 residues. Germline CDR1 is SEHNR and CDR2 is FQNEAQ (reference sequence). This CDR3 is CASSLGRQGRMNTEAFF. The CDR3, as DNA: TGTGCCAGCAGCTTAGGACGACAGGGGCGCATGAACACTGAAGCTTTCTTT.

This chain uses TRBV29-1 with TRBJ2-1; D not certain. Germline CDR1 is SQVTM and CDR2 is ANQGSEA. Between the trimmed V and J ends, which lost 5 bases and 0 bases, there was a span of 11 bases. This CDR3 is built from 14 residues. The CDR3 reads CSVRAASSYNEQFF. As DNA, the CDR3 is TGCAGCGTTCGTGCGGCGAGCTCCTACAATGAGCAGTTCTTC.

Notes on this clone: Sequence at one end of the junction differs from germline and may be a read error. The chain links TRBV7-7 to TRBJ2-2, with TRBD1 matching over 7 bases. Germline V CDR1 and CDR2: SSHAT, FNYEAQ (reference sequence). CDR3 length: 15 amino acids. CDR3 loop: CASSSDRANTGELFF. CDR3 DNA sequence: TGTGCTAGCAGCTCCGACAGGGCGAACACCGGGGAGCTGTTTTTT.

The chain has TRBV2 and TRBJ2-2; TRBD2 is a possible D gene (6 bases). V was clipped by 0 bases and J by 4 bases, with 12 bases between them. In germline, CDR1 is SNHLY, CDR2 FYNNEI. The CDR3 contains 16 residues. CDR3 nucleotide sequence: TGTGCCAGCAGTGAAGCAGGTGGGCGGGGCACCGGGGAGCTGTTTTTT. It encodes CASSEAGGRGTGELFF.

The genes are TRBV30 and TRBJ1-2, with unresolved D. The CDR3 runs 14 residues. Trimming shortened V by 3 bases and J by 5 bases, and 16 bases separated the two germline ends. Germline V gives CDR1 GTSNPN, CDR2 SVGIG (reference sequence). For the CDR3, the DNA is TGTGCCTGGAGGTTGAAAGCAGGTTATTATGGCTACACCTTC. It translates to CAWRLKAGYYGYTF.

The chain couples TRBV27 to TRBJ1-5, with TRBD1 matching over 8 bases. The CDR3 is 14 residues long. V lost 6 bases, J lost 4 bases, and 5 bases stayed unmatched. Germline assignment: CDR1 MNHEY and CDR2 SMNVEV (reference sequence). This CDR3 reads CASRAGGFNQPQHF. The DNA for the CDR3 is TGTGCCAGCAGGGCAGGGGGCTTTAATCAGCCCCAGCATTTT.

The J gene is TRBJ2-1, the V gene TRBV5-1, with TRBD2 identical over 8 bases. CDR3 size: 16 residues. J lost 4 bases, V lost 4 bases, and 10 bases had no gene match. CDR1 is SGHRS, CDR2 YFSETQ, per germline. The CDR3 here is CASSLGERGTYNEQFF. CDR3 bases: TGCGCCAGCAGCCTTGGGGAGCGGGGGACTTACAATGAGCAGTTCTTC.

The chain recombines TRBV7-6 with TRBJ2-3, with D possibly being TRBD1 (7 bases). The CDR3 runs to 17 residues. In germline, CDR1 is SGHVS, CDR2 FNYEAQ. The V and J ends lost 5 bases and 4 bases respectively, with 22 bases between them. DNA of the CDR3: TGTGCCAGCAGCCTAAAGCCGCGGACAGGAGGGGCAGATACGCAGTATTTT. This encodes CASSLKPRTGGADTQYF.